Shown below are 28 T cell receptor beta chains from a single sample sequenced in a study of blood T cell repertoires in COVID-19. Produced via immunoSEQ multiplex PCR; TCRdb's table is partial and in-frame only. The sample lists 70,000 to 80,000 clones; roughly 86% were seen once. The sample was peripheral blood. The source is a human donor in a cohort sampled during active COVID-19.

The chain combines TRBV30 with TRBJ2-3; 7 nucleotides align to TRBD1. The J segment lost 3 bases and the V segment lost 0 bases, leaving 9 bases of the junction unmatched. CDR3 size: 16 residues. CDR1 is GTSNPN and CDR2 is SVGIG in the germline V gene (reference sequence). Written as DNA, the CDR3 is TGTGCCTGGAGTGTAGGGGACAGCTTACAAACAGATACGCAGTATTTT. Amino acid sequence: CAWSVGDSLQTDTQYF.

The rearrangement joins TRBV9 to TRBJ2-2; a weak D match, TRBD2 (6 bases). Trimming took off 0 bases at V and 7 bases at J, with 13 bases between the two ends. Per the germline V gene, CDR1 is SGDLS and CDR2 is YYNGEE. The CDR3 is 15 amino acids. The CDR3 DNA reads as TGTGCCAGCAGCGTAGAGGACCGGAGGGTCGGGGAGCTGTTTTTT. This codes for CASSVEDRRVGELFF.

This clone was counted between two and nine times. In DNA form, the CDR3 reads TGTGCCAGCAGCTTAGATAGGTCGGGAAATAATGAAAAACTGTTTTTT. The encoded protein is CASSLDRSGNNEKLFF. The V call is TRBV11-2, the J call TRBJ1-4; D gene uncertain. V lost 0 bases, J lost 4 bases, and 12 bases lay in between. The CDR3 loop spans 16 amino acids. Per germline, CDR1 SGHAT and CDR2 FQNNGV.

This clone was seen just once. The rearrangement joins TRBV4-2 to TRBJ2-5, with 8 bases identical to TRBD2. V shed 3 bases, J shed 3 bases, and the junction held 3 bases outside the gene matches. Germline loops: CDR1 LGHNA, CDR2 YNFKEQ. The CDR3 is 14 amino acids. CDR3 DNA: TGTGCCAGCAGCCAGGTAGCGGGGAAAGAGACCCAGTACTTC. Translation: CASSQVAGKETQYF.

The chain combines TRBV15 with TRBJ1-3, with 7 bases aligning to TRBD1. The CDR3 covers 17 residues. J lost 2 bases, V lost 1 base, and 8 bases had no gene match. Germline V lookup: CDR1 LNHNV, CDR2 YYDKDF (reference sequence). The CDR3 reads CATSRAPTGTAGNTIYF. The CDR3, as DNA: TGTGCCACCAGCAGAGCTCCGACAGGGACGGCTGGAAACACCATATATTTT.

This clone was seen just once. The J gene is TRBJ1-1, the V gene TRBV30; a possible D gene is TRBD1 (5 bases). The CDR3 contains 11 residues. Trimming cost V 4 bases and J 8 bases, with 11 bases left between them. Germline V CDR1 and CDR2: GTSNPN, SVGIG (reference sequence). The CDR3 sequence: CAWIAGAEAFF. CDR3 nucleotides: TGTGCCTGGATCGCTGGGGCGGAAGCTTTCTTT.

The J gene is TRBJ1-4, the V gene TRBV30; no clear D gene. Germline loops: CDR1 GTSNPN, CDR2 SVGIG (reference sequence). V was cut by 4 bases and J by 4 bases, with 10 bases left in between. The CDR3 consists of 13 residues. DNA of the CDR3: TGTGCCTGGATGTCCGCGTATAATGAAAAACTGTTTTTT. Its protein product is CAWMSAYNEKLFF.

V usage is TRBV9 and J usage is TRBJ2-3; 15 bases fit TRBD2. CDR3 size: 20 residues. V dropped 3 bases and J dropped 4; count of bases not matched to a gene: 15. Looked up from germline, CDR1 is SGDLS and CDR2 is YYNGEE. Here the CDR3 DNA reads TGTGCCAGCAGCGGGCGGACTAGCGGGGGGGCATTCGCTAGGTCAGATACGCAGTATTTT. Its translation is CASSGRTSGGAFARSDTQYF.

The chain employs TRBV2 and TRBJ1-2; D is perhaps TRBD1 (5 bases). This CDR3 comprises 13 residues. V dropped 1 base and J dropped 5 bases, with 8 bases sitting between them. Germline lookup yields CDR1 SNHLY and CDR2 FYNNEI. The CDR3 DNA is TGTGCCAGCAGTGAAGGACAGAAATATGGCTACACCTTC. This gives the protein CASSEGQKYGYTF. The full variable domain, with the rest looked up from reference TRBV2 and TRBJ1-2, is EPEVTQTPSHQVTQMGQEVILRCVPISNHLYFYWYRQILGQKVEFLVSFYNNEISEKSEIFDDQFSVERPDGSNFTLKIRSTKLEDSAMYFCASSEGQKYGYTFGSGTRLTVV.

The chain recombines TRBV19 with TRBJ1-2, with 9 bases fitting TRBD1. The CDR3 contains 12 residues. Trimming took 7 bases from V and 7 from J; bases not matched to a gene: 4. From germline, CDR1 is LNHDA and CDR2 SQIVND (reference sequence). The DNA of the CDR3 is TGTGCCAGTACGGACAGGGGTGTTGGCTACACCTTC. Encoded protein: CASTDRGVGYTF.

DNA for the CDR3: TGTGCCAGCAGCCCGCCGCGGCAGGGGGCGCGGGTAGGGACCCAAGAGACCCAGTACTTC. It translates to CASSPPRQGARVGTQETQYF. The chain carries TRBV3-1 (or the pseudogene TRBV3-2) and TRBJ2-5; TRBD1 aligns across 8 bases. The CDR3 sequence is 20 residues long. The germline CDR1 and CDR2 sequences are LGHDT and YNNKEL (reference sequence). V was clipped by 4 bases and J by 1 base; unmatched bases: 20.

This chain joins TRBV15 and TRBJ1-4, with D unclear. Deletions cut 2 bases from V and 7 bases from J, with 11 bases between. The CDR3 has 14 amino acids. In germline, CDR1 is LNHNV, CDR2 YYDKDF (reference sequence). The CDR3 protein is CATSRRGSGEKLFF. The CDR3 coding sequence is TGTGCCACCAGCAGACGAGGCTCGGGTGAAAAACTGTTTTTT.

V and J are TRBV5-4 and TRBJ1-2; possibly TRBD1 for D (6 bases). This CDR3 region has 13 residues. Germline-derived CDR1 and CDR2 are SGHNT and YYREEE (reference sequence). Deletions cut 0 bases from V and 6 bases from J, with 9 bases between. The chain's CDR3 is CASSLGQADGYTF. Here the CDR3 DNA reads TGTGCCAGCAGCTTGGGACAGGCAGATGGCTACACCTTC. The full variable domain, rest sourced from reference TRBV5-4 and TRBJ1-2, is ETGVTQSPTHLIKTRGQQVTLRCSSQSGHNTVSWYQQALGQGPQFIFQYYREEENGRGNFPPRFSGLQFPNYSSELNVNALELDDSALYLCASSLGQADGYTFGSGTRLTVV.

CDR3 DNA sequence: TGTGCCAGCAGCTTATACGGGAGCTCCTACGAGCAGTACTTC. Residues: CASSLYGSSYEQYF. The V and J genes are TRBV7-9 and TRBJ2-7; TRBD2 might be the D (6 bases). This CDR3 is built from 14 residues. Germline CDR1 and CDR2: SEHNR and FQNEAQ (reference sequence). V shed 2 bases and J shed 0 bases, with 8 bases lying between them.

The chain recombines TRBV4-1 with TRBJ1-4; 7 nucleotides match TRBD1. The CDR3 loop spans 19 amino acids. V was pared by 4 bases and J by 10 bases, with 24 bases of the junction left unmatched. Per germline, CDR1 MGHRA and CDR2 YSYEKL. The CDR3 here is CASSRLRLYGTEHYGKLFF. The CDR3 bases are TGCGCCAGCAGCCGACTTCGGCTCTACGGGACAGAACATTACGGAAAACTGTTTTTT.

The V and J genes are TRBV2 and TRBJ1-6; tentative D call: TRBD1 (5 bases). V shed 5 bases and J shed 7 bases, with 15 bases lying between them. CDR1 is SNHLY and CDR2 is FYNNEI in the germline V gene. The CDR3 length is 15 residues. The CDR3: CASSSWTTGNSPLHF. The CDR3 coding sequence is TGTGCCAGCAGTAGCTGGACAACCGGAAATTCACCCCTCCACTTT.

The chain is built from TRBV25-1 and TRBJ2-3; 12 bases line up with TRBD1. The CDR3 loop spans 16 amino acids. The J segment lost 4 bases and the V segment lost 1 base, leaving 3 bases of the junction unmatched. Germline CDR1 reads MGHDK; CDR2 reads SYGVNS. The DNA for the CDR3 is TGTGCCAGCAGTGAATCTTGGGACAGGGGGCCAGATACGCAGTATTTT. The encoded protein is CASSESWDRGPDTQYF.

The V gene is TRBV3-1 (or the pseudogene TRBV3-2), the J gene TRBJ1-6; tentative D call: TRBD1 (6 bases). The CDR3 has 16 amino acids. With 0 bases removed from V and 7 bases from J, the gap between germline ends came to 13 bases. Germline lookup yields CDR1 LGHDT and CDR2 YNNKEL (reference sequence). CDR3 nucleotides: TGTGCCAGCAGCCAAGATCTCTGGCAGGGGAATTCACCCCTCCACTTT. This codes for CASSQDLWQGNSPLHF.

In its sample, this clone was seen a few times. This chain connects TRBV29-1 to TRBJ1-1; 9 nucleotides match TRBD1. The germline gives CDR1 SQVTM, CDR2 ANQGSEA. The CDR3 sequence is 12 residues long. After removal of 6 bases from V and 4 bases from J, the junction contained 3 bases not matched to a gene. Here the CDR3 reads CSVGQGLTEAFF. The CDR3 nucleotides read TGCAGCGTGGGACAGGGCCTCACTGAAGCTTTCTTT.

This clone was counted between two and nine times. The chain recombines TRBV7-6 with TRBJ1-3; no firm D call. The V and J ends lost 4 bases and 2 bases respectively, with 6 bases between them. The CDR3 is 13 amino acids. Germline CDR1 is SGHVS and CDR2 is FNYEAQ. This chain's CDR3 is CASSSTPGNTIYF. The CDR3 DNA follows: TGTGCCAGCAGCTCGACACCTGGAAACACCATATATTTT.

The chain carries TRBV18 and TRBJ2-3; D might be TRBD2 (6 bases). Trimming left V 5 bases short and J 0 bases short, with 12 bases between. This CDR3 contains 15 residues. Per germline, CDR1 KGHSH and CDR2 LQKENI. In nucleotides, the CDR3 is TGTGCCAGCTCATTTGCCGGGACTAGCACAGATACGCAGTATTTT. This sequence encodes CASSFAGTSTDTQYF.

The chain is built from TRBV7-2 and TRBJ2-2; D is uncertain. Germline assignment: CDR1 SGHTA and CDR2 FQGNSA. This CDR3 spans 14 amino acids. V dropped 5 bases and J dropped 8 bases, with 15 bases sitting between them. CDR3 DNA: TGTGCCAGCAGCCTCCTTAGCCCCTCGGGGGAGCTGTTTTTT. Translating it yields CASSLLSPSGELFF.

The chain couples TRBV6-5 to TRBJ1-1; maybe TRBD1 (6 bases). Germline V lookup: CDR1 MNHEY, CDR2 SVGAGI. Trimming cost V 0 bases and J 7 bases, with 15 bases left between them. The CDR3 runs to 15 residues. The CDR3 here is CASSYSGAVGDEAFF. The CDR3 DNA reads TGTGCCAGCAGTTACTCGGGGGCAGTGGGAGATGAAGCTTTCTTT.

The CDR3 is CASSIVSRANTGELFF. The DNA of the CDR3 is TGTGCCAGTAGTATAGTGAGCAGGGCGAACACCGGGGAGCTGTTTTTT. The chain joins TRBV19 to TRBJ2-2; D may be TRBD1 (5 bases). The CDR3 extends over 16 amino acids. V gave up 1 base and J gave up 0 bases, with 9 bases separating them. CDR1 LNHDA and CDR2 SQIVND come from the germline V gene (reference sequence). Filled out from reference TRBV19 and TRBJ2-2, the complete variable domain reads DGGITQSPKYLFRKEGQNVTLSCEQNLNHDAMYWYRQDPGQGLRLIYYSQIVNDFQKGDIAEGYSVSREKKESFPLTVTSAQKNPTAFYLCASSIVSRANTGELFFGEGSRLTVL.

This chain uses TRBV4-3 with TRBJ2-6; 7 nucleotides align to TRBD1. Trimming at V came to 0 bases and at J to 0 bases, leaving 8 bases not matched to a gene. This CDR3 has 19 amino acids. The germline V gene has CDR1 LGHNA and CDR2 YSLEER. DNA for the CDR3: TGCGCCAGCAGCCAAGATTTGACAGGGTCCTTCTCTGGGGCCAACGTCCTGACTTTC. It specifies CASSQDLTGSFSGANVLTF.

V usage is TRBV24-1 and J usage is TRBJ2-5, with D perhaps matching TRBD2 (6 bases). CDR3 length equals 13 residues. CDR1 is KGHDR and CDR2 is SFDVKD in the germline V gene. V was trimmed by 5 bases and J by 4 bases, leaving 10 bases between them. The DNA of the CDR3 is TGTGCCACCAGTGTGGGGGGAGGAGAGACCCAGTACTTC. It yields the protein CATSVGGGETQYF.

This sequence joins TRBV19 and TRBJ2-7; 11 bases agree with TRBD2. The trim removed 4 bases at V and 2 bases at J, leaving 1 base unmatched. This CDR3 spans 14 amino acids. Germline CDR1 LNHDA, CDR2 SQIVND (reference sequence). CDR3 region: CASSKTSGAYEQYF. In DNA, the CDR3 is TGTGCCAGTAGTAAGACTAGCGGGGCCTACGAGCAGTACTTC.

This clone was counted a few times. The rearrangement joins TRBV5-1 to TRBJ1-2; 12 nucleotides agree with TRBD1. The germline V gene has CDR1 SGHRS and CDR2 YFSETQ. CDR3 size: 17 residues. The ends lost 0 bases at V and 7 bases at J; junction bases unmatched: 10. CDR3 loop: CASSLVLTGQGASGYTF. DNA of the CDR3: TGCGCCAGCAGCTTGGTGCTTACGGGACAGGGGGCAAGTGGCTACACCTTC. The full variable domain, rest sourced from reference TRBV5-1 and TRBJ1-2, is KAGVTQTPRYLIKTRGQQVTLSCSPISGHRSVSWYQQTPGQGLQFLFEYFSETQRNKGNFPGRFSGRQFSNSRSEMNVSTLELGDSALYLCASSLVLTGQGASGYTFGSGTRLTVV.